Shown below are 3 T cell receptor beta chains from a single sample sequenced in a study of cytomegalovirus exposure and HLA in healthy donors. Vbeta (60) and Jbeta (13) primers were used in the PCR. TCRdb keeps only in-frame clones here, not all; method: immunoSEQ multiplex PCR. The sample contains 100,000 to 150,000 clones, roughly four fifths of which appear only once. Sequences were obtained from PBMCs. These receptors came from a male donor in good health and CMV-seropositive.

The chain employs TRBV19 and TRBJ2-6; D perhaps matches TRBD2 (5 bases). Germline V gives CDR1 LNHDA, CDR2 SQIVND (reference sequence). This CDR3 region has 18 residues. The ends were cut back, 1 base at V and 2 bases at J, with 15 bases in the middle. CDR3 in amino acids: CASSIGRGSATGANVLTF. The CDR3 DNA follows: TGTGCCAGTAGTATAGGTCGGGGATCCGCTACTGGGGCCAACGTCCTGACTTTC.

In this sample, this clone turned up a few times. This chain connects TRBV4-3 to TRBJ2-1; D not resolved. CDR3 length: 13 residues. Germline CDR1 is LGHNA and CDR2 is YSLEER. The V and J ends lost 3 bases and 5 bases respectively, with 8 bases between them. The CDR3 bases are TGCGCCAGCAGCCATGGCAGTGACAATGAGCAGTTCTTC. Its protein is CASSHGSDNEQFF.

The chain combines TRBV2 with TRBJ1-6; no clear D. V was pared by 3 bases and J by 7 bases, with 7 bases between. The CDR3 totals 13 residues. CDR1 is SNHLY, CDR2 FYNNEI, per germline. The CDR3 reads CASSEGRNSPLHF. In nucleotides, the CDR3 is TGTGCCAGCAGTGAGGGCAGGAATTCACCCCTCCACTTT.